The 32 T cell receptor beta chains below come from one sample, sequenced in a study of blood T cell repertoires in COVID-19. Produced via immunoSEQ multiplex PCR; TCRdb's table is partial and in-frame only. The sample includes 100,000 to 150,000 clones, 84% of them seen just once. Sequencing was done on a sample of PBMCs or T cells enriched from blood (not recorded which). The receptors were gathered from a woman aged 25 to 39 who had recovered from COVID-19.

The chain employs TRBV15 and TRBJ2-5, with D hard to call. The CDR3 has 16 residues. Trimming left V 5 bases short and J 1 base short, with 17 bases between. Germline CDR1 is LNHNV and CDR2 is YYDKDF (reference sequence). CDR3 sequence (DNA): TGTGCCACCAGCGTATACAGTGGCCCCCCCCAAGAGACCCAGTACTTC. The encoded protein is CATSVYSGPPQETQYF.

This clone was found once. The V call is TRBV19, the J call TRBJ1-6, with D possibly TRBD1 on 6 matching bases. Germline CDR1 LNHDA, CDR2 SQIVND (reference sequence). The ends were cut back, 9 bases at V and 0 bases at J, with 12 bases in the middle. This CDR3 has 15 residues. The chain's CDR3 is CASHPDSSYNSPLHF. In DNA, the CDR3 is TGTGCCAGCCACCCGGACAGCTCCTATAATTCACCCCTCCACTTT.

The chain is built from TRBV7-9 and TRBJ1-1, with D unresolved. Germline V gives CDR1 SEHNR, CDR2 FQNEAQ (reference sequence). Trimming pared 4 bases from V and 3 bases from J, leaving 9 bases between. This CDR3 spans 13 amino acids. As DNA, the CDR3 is TGTGCCAGCAGCTATGGCCCGTACACTGAAGCTTTCTTT. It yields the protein CASSYGPYTEAFF.

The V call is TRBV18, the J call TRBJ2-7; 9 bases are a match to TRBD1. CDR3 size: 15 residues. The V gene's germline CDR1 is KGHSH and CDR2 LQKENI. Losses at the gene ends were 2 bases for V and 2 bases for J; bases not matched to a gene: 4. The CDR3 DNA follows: TGTGCCAGCTCACCAGGGACAGGGAGGGCCTACGAGCAGTACTTC. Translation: CASSPGTGRAYEQYF. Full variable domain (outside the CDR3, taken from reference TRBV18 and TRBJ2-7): NAGVMQNPRHLVRRRGQEARLRCSPMKGHSHVYWYRQLPEEGLKFMVYLQKENIIDESGMPKERFSAEFPKEGPSILRIQQVVRGDSAAYFCASSPGTGRAYEQYFGPGTRLTVT.

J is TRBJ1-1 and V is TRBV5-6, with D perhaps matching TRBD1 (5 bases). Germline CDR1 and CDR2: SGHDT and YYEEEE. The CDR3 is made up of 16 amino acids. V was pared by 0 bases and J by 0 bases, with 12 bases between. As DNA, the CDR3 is TGTGCCAGCAGCTTGGGGACAAGAGTTATGAACACTGAAGCTTTCTTT. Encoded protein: CASSLGTRVMNTEAFF.

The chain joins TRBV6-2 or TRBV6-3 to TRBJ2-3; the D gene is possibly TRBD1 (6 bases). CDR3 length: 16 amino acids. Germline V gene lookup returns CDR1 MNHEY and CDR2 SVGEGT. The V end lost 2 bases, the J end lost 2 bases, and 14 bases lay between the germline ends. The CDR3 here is CASSYPQGLYTDTQYF. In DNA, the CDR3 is TGTGCCAGCAGTTACCCGCAGGGGTTGTACACAGATACGCAGTATTTT.

The CDR3 region has the DNA TGCGCCAGCAGCTTGTTCAGGGGGCCCTACTATGGCTACACCTTC. The encoded protein is CASSLFRGPYYGYTF. The rearrangement links TRBV5-1 to TRBJ1-2; 8 bases align to TRBD1. V shed 1 base, J shed 3 bases, and the junction held 5 bases outside the gene matches. The germline V gene has CDR1 SGHRS and CDR2 YFSETQ. This CDR3 region has 15 residues.

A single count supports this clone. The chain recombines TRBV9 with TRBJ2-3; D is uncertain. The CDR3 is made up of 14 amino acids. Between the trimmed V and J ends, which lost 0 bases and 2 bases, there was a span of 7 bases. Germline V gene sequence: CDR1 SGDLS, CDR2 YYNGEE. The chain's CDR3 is CASSVAVNTDTQYF. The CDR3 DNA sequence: TGTGCCAGCAGCGTAGCCGTAAACACAGATACGCAGTATTTT.

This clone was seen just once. As DNA, the CDR3 is TGTGCCAGCAGCGAAGACAGGGGTTCGGGGTATGGCTACACCTTC. Amino acid sequence: CASSEDRGSGYGYTF. The rearrangement joins TRBV5-6 to TRBJ1-2; 8 bases match TRBD1. The CDR3 loop spans 15 amino acids. V dropped 4 bases and J dropped 5; count of bases not matched to a gene: 10. CDR1 and CDR2 (germline): SGHDT, YYEEEE.

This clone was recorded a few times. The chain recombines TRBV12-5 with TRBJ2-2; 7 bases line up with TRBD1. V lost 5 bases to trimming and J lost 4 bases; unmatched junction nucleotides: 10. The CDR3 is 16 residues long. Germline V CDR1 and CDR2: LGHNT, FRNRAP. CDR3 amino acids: CASGRAETGFTGELFF. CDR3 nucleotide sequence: TGTGCTAGTGGTCGAGCTGAGACAGGGTTCACCGGGGAGCTGTTTTTT.

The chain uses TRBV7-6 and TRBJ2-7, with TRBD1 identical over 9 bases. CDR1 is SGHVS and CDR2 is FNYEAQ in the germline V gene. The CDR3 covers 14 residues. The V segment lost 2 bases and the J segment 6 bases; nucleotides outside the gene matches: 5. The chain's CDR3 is CASSLTGGIGEQYF. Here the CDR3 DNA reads TGTGCCAGCAGCTTAACAGGGGGCATCGGCGAGCAGTACTTC.

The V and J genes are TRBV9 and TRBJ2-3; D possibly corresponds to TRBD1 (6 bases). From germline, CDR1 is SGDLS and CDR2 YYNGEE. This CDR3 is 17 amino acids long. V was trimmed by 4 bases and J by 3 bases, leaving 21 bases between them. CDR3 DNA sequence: TGTGCCAGCAGCCCAAACCCCCGGGTCAGGGGAACAGATACGCAGTATTTT. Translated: CASSPNPRVRGTDTQYF.

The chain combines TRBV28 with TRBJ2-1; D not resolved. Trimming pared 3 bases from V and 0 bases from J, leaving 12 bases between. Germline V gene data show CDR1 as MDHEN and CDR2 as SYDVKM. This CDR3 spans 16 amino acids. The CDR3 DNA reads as TGTGCCAGCAGTTTGCCCACTGGTCCCTCCTACAATGAGCAGTTCTTC. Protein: CASSLPTGPSYNEQFF.

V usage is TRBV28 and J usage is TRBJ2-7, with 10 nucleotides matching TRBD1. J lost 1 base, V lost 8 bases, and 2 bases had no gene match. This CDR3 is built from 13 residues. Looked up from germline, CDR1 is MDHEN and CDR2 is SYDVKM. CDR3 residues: CASGGQGSYEQYF. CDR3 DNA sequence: TGTGCCAGCGGGGGACAGGGGTCCTACGAGCAGTACTTC.

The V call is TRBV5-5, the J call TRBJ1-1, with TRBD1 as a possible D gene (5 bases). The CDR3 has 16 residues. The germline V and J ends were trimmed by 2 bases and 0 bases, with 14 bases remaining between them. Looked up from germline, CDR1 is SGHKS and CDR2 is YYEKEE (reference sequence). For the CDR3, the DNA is TGTGCCAGCAGCTTAGTCAGGGTAGCCTTGAACACTGAAGCTTTCTTT. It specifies CASSLVRVALNTEAFF.

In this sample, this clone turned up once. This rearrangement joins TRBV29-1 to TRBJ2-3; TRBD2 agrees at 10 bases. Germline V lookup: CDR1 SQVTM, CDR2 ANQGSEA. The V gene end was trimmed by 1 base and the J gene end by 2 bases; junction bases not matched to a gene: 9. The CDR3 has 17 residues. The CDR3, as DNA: TGCAGCGTTGAAGGGCTGCTAGCGGGAGTATTCACAGATACGCAGTATTTT. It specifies CSVEGLLAGVFTDTQYF.

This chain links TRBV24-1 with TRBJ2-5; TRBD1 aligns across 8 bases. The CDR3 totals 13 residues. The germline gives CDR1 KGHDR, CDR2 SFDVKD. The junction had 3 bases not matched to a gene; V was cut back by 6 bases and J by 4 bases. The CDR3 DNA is TGTGCCACCAGTATTGACAGGGGAGAGACCCAGTACTTC. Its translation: CATSIDRGETQYF.

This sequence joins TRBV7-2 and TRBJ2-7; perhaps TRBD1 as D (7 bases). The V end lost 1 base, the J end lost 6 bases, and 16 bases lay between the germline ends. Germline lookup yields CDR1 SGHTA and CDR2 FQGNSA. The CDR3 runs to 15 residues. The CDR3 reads CASSLETRGVGEQYF. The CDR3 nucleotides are TGTGCCAGCAGCTTAGAGACCAGGGGGGTGGGCGAGCAGTACTTC.

The CDR3 DNA reads TGTGCCAGTAGTAGAGGGACACCGATGAACACTGAAGCTTTCTTT. Protein product: CASSRGTPMNTEAFF. The chain carries TRBV19 and TRBJ1-1, with a weak D call TRBD1 (6 bases). V lost 4 bases and J 0 bases, leaving 12 bases between the germline ends. The germline V gene has CDR1 LNHDA and CDR2 SQIVND (reference sequence). This CDR3 is built from 15 residues.

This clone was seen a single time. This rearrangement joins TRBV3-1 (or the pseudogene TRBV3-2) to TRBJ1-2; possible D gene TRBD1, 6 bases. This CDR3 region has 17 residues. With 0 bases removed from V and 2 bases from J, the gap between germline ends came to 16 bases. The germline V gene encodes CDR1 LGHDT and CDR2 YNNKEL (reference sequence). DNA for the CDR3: TGTGCCAGCAGCCAAGATTTCTCATACAGGGTGAACTATGGCTACACCTTC. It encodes CASSQDFSYRVNYGYTF.

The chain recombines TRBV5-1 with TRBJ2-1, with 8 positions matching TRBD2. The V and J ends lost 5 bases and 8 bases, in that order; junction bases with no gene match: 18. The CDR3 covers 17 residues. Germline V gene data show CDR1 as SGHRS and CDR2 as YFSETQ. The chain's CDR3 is CASRNSDFLAGFDEQFF. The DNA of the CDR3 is TGCGCCAGCAGAAATTCGGACTTTCTAGCGGGCTTCGATGAGCAGTTCTTC.

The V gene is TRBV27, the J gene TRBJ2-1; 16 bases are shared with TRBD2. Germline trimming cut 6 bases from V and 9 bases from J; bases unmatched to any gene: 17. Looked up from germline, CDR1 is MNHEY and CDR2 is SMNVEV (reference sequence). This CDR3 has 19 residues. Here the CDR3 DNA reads TGTGCCAGCAGGGGAAATCCGGGACTAGCGGGAGGGCTACATGGTGAGCAGTTCTTC. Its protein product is CASRGNPGLAGGLHGEQFF.

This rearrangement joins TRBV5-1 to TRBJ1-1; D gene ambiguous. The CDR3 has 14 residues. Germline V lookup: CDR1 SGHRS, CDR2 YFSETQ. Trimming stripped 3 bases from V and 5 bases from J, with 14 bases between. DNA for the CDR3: TGCGCCAGCAGCTCGTTCATAACGAGTACTGAAGCTTTCTTT. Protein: CASSSFITSTEAFF.

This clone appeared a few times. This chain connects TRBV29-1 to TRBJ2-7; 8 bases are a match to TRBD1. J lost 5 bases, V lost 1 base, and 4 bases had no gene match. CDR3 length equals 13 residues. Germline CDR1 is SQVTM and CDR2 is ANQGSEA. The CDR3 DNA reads TGCAGCGTTGAAGGGCAGGGGGCGGACGAGCAGTACTTC. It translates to CSVEGQGADEQYF.

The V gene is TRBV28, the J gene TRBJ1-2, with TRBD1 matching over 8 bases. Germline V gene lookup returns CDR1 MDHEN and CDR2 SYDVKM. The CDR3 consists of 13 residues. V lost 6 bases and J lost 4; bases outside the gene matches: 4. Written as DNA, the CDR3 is TGTGCCAGCAGGCAGGGGGCGGGCTATGGCTACACCTTC. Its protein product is CASRQGAGYGYTF.

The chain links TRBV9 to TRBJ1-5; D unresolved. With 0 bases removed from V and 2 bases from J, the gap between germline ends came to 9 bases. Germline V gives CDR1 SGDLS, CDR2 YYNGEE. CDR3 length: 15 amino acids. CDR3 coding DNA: TGTGCCAGCAGCGTAGATGTTATCGGCAATCAGCCCCAGCATTTT. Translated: CASSVDVIGNQPQHF.

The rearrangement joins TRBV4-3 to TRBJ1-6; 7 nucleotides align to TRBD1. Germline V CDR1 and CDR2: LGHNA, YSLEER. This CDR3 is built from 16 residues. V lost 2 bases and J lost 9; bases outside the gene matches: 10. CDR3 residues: CASSQPYRGRVSPLHF. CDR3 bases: TGCGCCAGCAGCCAACCATACAGGGGACGGGTTTCACCCCTCCACTTT.

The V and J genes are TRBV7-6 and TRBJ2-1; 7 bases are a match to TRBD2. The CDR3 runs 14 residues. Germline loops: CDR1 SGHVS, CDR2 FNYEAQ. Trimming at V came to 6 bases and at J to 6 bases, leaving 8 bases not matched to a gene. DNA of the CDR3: TGTGCCAGCAGTCTCCGCAGGGAGGGCAATGAGCAGTTCTTC. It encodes CASSLRREGNEQFF.

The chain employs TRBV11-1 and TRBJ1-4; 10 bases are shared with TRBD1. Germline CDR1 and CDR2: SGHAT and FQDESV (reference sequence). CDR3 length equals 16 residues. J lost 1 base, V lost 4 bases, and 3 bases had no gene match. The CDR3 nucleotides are TGTGCCAGCAGCTCCGGACAGGGGGGAACTAATGAAAAACTGTTTTTT. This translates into CASSSGQGGTNEKLFF.

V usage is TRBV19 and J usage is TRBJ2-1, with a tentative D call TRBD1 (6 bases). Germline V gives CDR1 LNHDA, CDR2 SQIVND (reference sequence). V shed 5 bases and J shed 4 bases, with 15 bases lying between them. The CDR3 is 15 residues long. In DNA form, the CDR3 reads TGTGCCAGTAGTCATAGGACAGCAAAGTACAATGAGCAGTTCTTC. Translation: CASSHRTAKYNEQFF.

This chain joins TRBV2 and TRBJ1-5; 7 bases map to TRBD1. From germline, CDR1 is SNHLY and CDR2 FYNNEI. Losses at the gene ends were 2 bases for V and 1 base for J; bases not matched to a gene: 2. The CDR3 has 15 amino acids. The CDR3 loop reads CASSEQGVSNQPQHF. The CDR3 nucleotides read TGTGCCAGCAGTGAACAGGGGGTGAGCAATCAGCCCCAGCATTTT.

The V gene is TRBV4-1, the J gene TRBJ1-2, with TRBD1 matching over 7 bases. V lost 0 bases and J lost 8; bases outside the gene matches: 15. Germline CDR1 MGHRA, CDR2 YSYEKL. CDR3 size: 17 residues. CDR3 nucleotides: TGCGCCAGCAGCCAAGAACCACGACAGGGTCCTCGTCGGGGCTACACCTTC. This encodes CASSQEPRQGPRRGYTF.